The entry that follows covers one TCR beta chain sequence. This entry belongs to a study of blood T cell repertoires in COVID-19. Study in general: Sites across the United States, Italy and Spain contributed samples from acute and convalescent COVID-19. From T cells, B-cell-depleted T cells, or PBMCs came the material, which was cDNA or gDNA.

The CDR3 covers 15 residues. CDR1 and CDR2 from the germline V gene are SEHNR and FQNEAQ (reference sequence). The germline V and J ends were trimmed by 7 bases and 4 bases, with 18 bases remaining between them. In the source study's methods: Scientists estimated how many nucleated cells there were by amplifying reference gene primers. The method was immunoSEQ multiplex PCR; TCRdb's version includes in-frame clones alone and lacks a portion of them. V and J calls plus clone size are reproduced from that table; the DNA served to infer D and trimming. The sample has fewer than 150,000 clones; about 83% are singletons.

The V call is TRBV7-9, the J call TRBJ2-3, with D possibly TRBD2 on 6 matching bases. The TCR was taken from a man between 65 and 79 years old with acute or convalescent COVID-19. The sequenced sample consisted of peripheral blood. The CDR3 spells CASIPAGTNPDTQYF. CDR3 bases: TGTGCCAGCATCCCGGCGGGAACTAATCCAGATACGCAGTATTTT.